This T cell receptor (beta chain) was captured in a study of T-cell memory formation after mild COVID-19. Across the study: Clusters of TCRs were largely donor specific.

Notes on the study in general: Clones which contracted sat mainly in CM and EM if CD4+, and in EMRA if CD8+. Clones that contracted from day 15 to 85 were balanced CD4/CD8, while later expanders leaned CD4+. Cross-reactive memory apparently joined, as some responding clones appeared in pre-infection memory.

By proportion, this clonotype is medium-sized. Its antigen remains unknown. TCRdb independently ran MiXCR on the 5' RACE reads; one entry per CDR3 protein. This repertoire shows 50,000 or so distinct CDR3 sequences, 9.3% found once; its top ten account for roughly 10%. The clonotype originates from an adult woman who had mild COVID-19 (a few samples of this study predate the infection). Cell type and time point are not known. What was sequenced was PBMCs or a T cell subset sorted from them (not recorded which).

The DNA of the CDR3 is TGTGCCAGCAGTTCAGACTACGAGCAGTACTTC. It is translated as CASSSDYEQYF. The gene calls are TRBV7-8 and TRBJ2-7; D uncertain. This CDR3 has 11 amino acids. V was trimmed by 6 bases and J by 3 bases, leaving 6 bases between them. Germline V gives CDR1 SGHVS, CDR2 FQNEAQ.